A single sample gave rise to the 19 T cell receptor beta chains below, sequenced in a study of CD8 T cells in ankylosing spondylitis. The study, taken as a whole, reports: A TCR beta motif of several highly homologous variants seemed to mark ankylosing spondylitis blood.

Their antigens are not known. TCRdb ran MiXCR on the 5' RACE reads and lists one entry per CDR3 protein. The repertoire holds over 400,000 distinct CDR3 sequences, with 25% to 30% as singletons. The source material was blood, either unsorted or a sorted T cell fraction (not recorded which). Every receptor here comes from a male donor with ankylosing spondylitis.

This clonotype came up many times. The gene calls are TRBV6-6 and TRBJ2-5; D not certain. Trimming removed 4 bases from V and 5 bases from J, with 5 bases in between. CDR1 MNHNY and CDR2 SVGAGI come from the germline V gene (reference sequence). The CDR3 length is 11 residues. CDR3 DNA: TGTGCCAGCAGTTTATGGGAGACCCAGTACTTC. It encodes CASSLWETQYF.

This clonotype has only a few counts. V gene TRBV6-1 combines with J gene TRBJ2-7, with D unclear. The V end was cut by 1 base, the J end by 0 bases, with 10 bases between. CDR1 and CDR2 (germline): MNHNS, SASEGT. There are 15 residues in the CDR3. The CDR3 DNA follows: TGTGCCAGCAGTGAAGTGGCGCACAACTCCTACGAGCAGTACGTC. This sequence encodes CASSEVAHNSYEQYV.

A single count supports this clonotype. The chain is built from TRBV5-5 and TRBJ2-1; D is undetermined. The CDR3 totals 14 residues. Germline loops: CDR1 SGHKS, CDR2 YYEKEE (reference sequence). V was cut by 0 bases and J by 8 bases, with 12 bases left in between. The CDR3: CASSLESLGDEQFF. The CDR3 coding sequence is TGTGCCAGCAGCTTGGAAAGCCTTGGGGATGAGCAGTTCTTC.

The chain recombines TRBV12-3 or TRBV12-4 with TRBJ2-6; D call uncertain. Between the trimmed V and J ends, which lost 3 bases and 2 bases, there was a span of 5 bases. This CDR3 is 14 amino acids long. DNA of the CDR3: TGTGCCAGCAGTTTTAGTGCTGGGGCCAACGTCCTGACTTTC. It is translated as CASSFSAGANVLTF.

Here the CDR3 DNA reads TGTGCCTGGAGTGTACGGGGGCAGCCCCAGCATTTT. Amino acid sequence: CAWSVRGQPQHF. This chain joins TRBV30 and TRBJ1-5; possible D gene TRBD1, 5 bases. The CDR3 extends over 12 amino acids. Germline V gene lookup returns CDR1 GTSNPN and CDR2 SVGIG (reference sequence). The V and J ends lost 0 bases and 7 bases respectively, with 7 bases between them. Full variable domain (missing parts from reference TRBV30 and TRBJ1-5): SQTIHQWPATLVQPVGSPLSLECTVEGTSNPNLYWYRQAAGRGLQLLFYSVGIGQISSEVPQNLSASRPQDRQFILSSKKLLLSDSGFYLCAWSVRGQPQHFGDGTRLSIL.

J is TRBJ1-2 and V is TRBV6-4, with D maybe TRBD1 (6 bases). Germline V gene sequence: CDR1 MRHNA, CDR2 SNTAGT. The CDR3 runs to 13 residues. V gave up 7 bases and J gave up 3 bases, with 12 bases separating them. DNA for the CDR3: TGTGCCAGCAAAAAGACAGGAGACTATGGCTACACCTTC. Amino acids: CASKKTGDYGYTF.

The chain couples TRBV2 to TRBJ2-7; 16 bases map to TRBD2. Unmatched junction bases numbered 2, after V lost 4 bases and J lost 5 bases. The V gene's germline CDR1 is SNHLY and CDR2 FYNNEI. The CDR3 is made up of 15 amino acids. CDR3 DNA sequence: TGTGCCAGCAGTGTGGGGACTAGCGGGAGGGACGAGCAGTACTTC. It specifies CASSVGTSGRDEQYF.

The V call is TRBV5-1, the J call TRBJ2-1; 11 nucleotides line up with TRBD2. The junction had 12 bases not matched to a gene; V was cut back by 4 bases and J by 9 bases. Per germline, CDR1 SGHRS and CDR2 YFSETQ. This CDR3 is 16 amino acids long. CDR3 DNA sequence: TGCGCCAGCAGCGGGGAGGCTAGCGGGAGGAATAGTGAGCAGTTCTTC. The encoded protein is CASSGEASGRNSEQFF.

This clonotype appeared a few times. The chain links TRBV10-3 to TRBJ1-5; D gene uncertain. The CDR3 is 11 residues long. Germline loops: CDR1 ENHRY, CDR2 SYGVKD. Deletions cut 9 bases from V and 4 bases from J, with 7 bases between. Here the CDR3 DNA reads TGTGCCATTGGTTATAATCAGCCCCAGCATTTT. Residues: CAIGYNQPQHF.

The chain employs TRBV29-1 and TRBJ2-1; D gene unclear. The germline CDR1 and CDR2 sequences are SQVTM and ANQGSEA. This CDR3 has 12 residues. Trimming cost V 1 base and J 8 bases, with 9 bases left between them. The CDR3 loop reads CSVEAPRDEQFF. CDR3 sequence (DNA): TGCAGCGTTGAAGCCCCTCGGGATGAGCAGTTCTTC.

This clonotype showed up just a few times. CDR3 DNA: TGCGCCAGCAGCTTGGTTTCCGGACAAGTGAACACTGAAGCTTTCTTT. Amino acid sequence: CASSLVSGQVNTEAFF. The chain links TRBV5-1 to TRBJ1-1; the D gene is possibly TRBD1 (5 bases). Trimming pared 0 bases from V and 0 bases from J, leaving 12 bases between. CDR1 is SGHRS, CDR2 YFSETQ, per germline. This CDR3 has 16 residues.

V and J are TRBV20-1 and TRBJ2-6; D gene uncertain. The CDR3 totals 13 residues. Germline assignment: CDR1 DFQATT and CDR2 SNEGSKA (reference sequence). V lost 6 bases to trimming and J lost 1 base, with 7 bases between them. The CDR3 sequence is CSAPDSGANVLTF. The DNA for the CDR3 is TGCAGTGCCCCCGATTCTGGGGCCAACGTCCTGACTTTC.

The V gene is TRBV20-1, the J gene TRBJ2-1, with TRBD1 identical over 7 bases. The germline gives CDR1 DFQATT, CDR2 SNEGSKA (reference sequence). The CDR3 is 13 amino acids. Losses at the gene ends were 6 bases for V and 9 bases for J; bases not matched to a gene: 11. The CDR3 nucleotides read TGCAGTGCCACCGGGACAGCGCGGAGTGAGCAGTTCTTC. This codes for CSATGTARSEQFF.

V gene TRBV18 combines with J gene TRBJ2-7, with D uncertain. This CDR3 has 16 residues. Germline lookup yields CDR1 KGHSH and CDR2 LQKENI. Between the trimmed V and J ends, which lost 3 bases and 0 bases, there was a span of 15 bases. CDR3 DNA: TGTGCCAGCTCACCCGGAGATCTTTATAGCTCCTACGAGCAGTACTTC. Its translation is CASSPGDLYSSYEQYF.

In DNA form, the CDR3 reads TGTGCCACCAGTGCAGGGGTGGGAACCAATGAGCAGTTCTTC. Translated, it gives CATSAGVGTNEQFF. This chain uses TRBV24-1 with TRBJ2-1, with a weak D call TRBD1 (6 bases). V shed 5 bases and J shed 6 bases, with 13 bases lying between them. In germline, CDR1 is KGHDR, CDR2 SFDVKD. The CDR3 spans 14 residues.

This clonotype was recorded only once. The rearrangement joins TRBV7-9 to TRBJ2-7; a weak D match, TRBD1 (6 bases). Trimming left V 1 base short and J 7 bases short, with 23 bases between. This CDR3 has 17 amino acids. Germline V gives CDR1 SEHNR, CDR2 FQNEAQ (reference sequence). In nucleotides, the CDR3 is TGTGCCAGCAGCTTAGTAGGACAGAGAACCTGGCCTACAGAGCAGTACTTC. Its protein product is CASSLVGQRTWPTEQYF.

This clonotype has more than one count but fewer than ten. The chain couples TRBV20-1 to TRBJ2-5, with D unresolved. The germline V gene has CDR1 DFQATT and CDR2 SNEGSKA (reference sequence). The length of the CDR3 is 12 residues. With 2 bases removed from V and 1 base from J, the gap between germline ends came to 5 bases. In DNA, the CDR3 is TGCAGTGCTAGACCAGTCCAAGAGACCCAGTACTTC. Its translation: CSARPVQETQYF.

This clonotype appeared a single time. CDR3 sequence: CATSTGTRRLFF. The CDR3 DNA reads TGTGCCACCAGCACCGGGACACGGAGACTGTTTTTT. The chain joins TRBV15 to TRBJ1-4, with D tentatively TRBD1 (6 bases). Germline V lookup: CDR1 LNHNV, CDR2 YYDKDF (reference sequence). The CDR3 consists of 12 residues. V gave up 4 bases and J gave up 13 bases, with 13 bases separating them.

The chain carries TRBV10-3 and TRBJ1-5; D unresolved. Trimming took off 0 bases at V and 11 bases at J, with 8 bases between the two ends. Germline CDR1 and CDR2: ENHRY and SYGVKD. The CDR3 extends over 12 amino acids. CDR3: CAISESGPAQHF. In nucleotides, the CDR3 is TGTGCCATCAGTGAGTCCGGTCCTGCCCAGCATTTT.